Listed here is a single TCR beta chain. Its antigen is as yet unknown. Using immunoSEQ multiplex PCR, the repertoire was profiled, and TCRdb retains in-frame clones only, with some absent. The profile shows some 120,000 clones, 88% of them singletons. The sample comes from a study of T cell responses to AZD1222 COVID-19 vaccine. Findings and caveats of the study: Nearly half of the spike-specific TCRs reportedly recognize variant regions that carry no mutations. AZD1222 recipients seropositive at baseline numbered only six.

The CDR3 length is 15 residues. Germline loops: CDR1 SGHVS, CDR2 FNYEAQ. J gave up 4 bases and V 3 bases, and 6 bases lay outside the gene matches. The receptor was derived from an adult in good health. Sequenced here: peripheral blood, sampled on day 0 of MenACWY control vaccination. The chain joins TRBV7-6 to TRBJ1-5; TRBD1 matches 7 bases. CDR3 bases: TGTGCCAGCAGCTTCGGGACAGACAGAAATCAGCCCCAGCATTTT. Its protein is CASSFGTDRNQPQHF.